This is a list of T cell receptor beta chains from one sample in a study of T cells in Graves' hyperthyroidism and ophthalmopathy. TCRdb re-called the multiplex PCR reads through MiXCR, storing one row per CDR3 protein. The repertoire includes around 350,000 distinct CDR3 sequences, 15% to 18% of them detected once, and roughly 25% sits in the top ten. Sequenced material: blood. Every receptor here comes from a woman under 30 with Graves' hyperthyroidism that later progressed to Graves' ophthalmopathy. Both conserved end residues are part of each CDR3. The D gene is left open where the match is weak. Clone size is given for some rows only: seen once, a few or many times, or a class if the clone is expanded.

d_call: TRBD2
clone_size: NA
v_call: TRBV4-2
j_call: TRBJ2-1
cdr3_aa: CASSQAGRLAVYNEQFF
cdr3_nt: TGTGCCAGCAGCCAAGCAGGTCGACTAGCGGTTTACAATGAGCAGTTCTTC

d_call: TRBD1
clone_size: many
v_call: TRBV28
j_call: TRBJ1-5
cdr3_aa: CASSRDRGDNQPQHF
cdr3_nt: TGTGCCAGCAGTCGGGACAGGGGCGACAATCAGCCCCAGCATTTT

d_call: TRBD2
clone_size: few
v_call: TRBV11-2
j_call: TRBJ2-1
cdr3_aa: CASSFLFGPSGGASSYNEQFF
cdr3_nt: TGTGCCAGCAGCTTTCTGTTCGGTCCTAGCGGGGGCGCGAGCTCCTACAATGAGCAGTTCTTC

d_call: TRBD1
clone_size: few
v_call: TRBV4-1
j_call: TRBJ2-2
cdr3_aa: CASSQDGTGTGELFF
cdr3_nt: TGCGCCAGCAGCCAAGATGGGACAGGGACAGGGGAGCTGTTTTTT

d_call: TRBD1
clone_size: NA
v_call: TRBV7-3
j_call: TRBJ1-1
cdr3_aa: CASSIQGAQMGAFF
cdr3_nt: TGTGCCAGCAGCATACAGGGGGCGCAGATGGGAGCTTTCTTT

d_call: NA
clone_size: NA
v_call: TRBV5-1
j_call: TRBJ2-7
cdr3_aa: CASSLAGLPYEQYF
cdr3_nt: TGCGCCAGCAGCTTGGCCGGCCTCCCCTACGAGCAGTACTTC

d_call: NA
clone_size: NA
v_call: TRBV29-1
j_call: TRBJ1-2
cdr3_aa: CSVVQGGGYYGYTF
cdr3_nt: TGCAGCGTTGTACAGGGAGGGGGGTACTATGGCTACACCTTC

d_call: NA
clone_size: many
v_call: TRBV28
j_call: TRBJ2-7
cdr3_aa: CASSFGLAVQTPYEQYF
cdr3_nt: TGTGCCAGCAGTTTCGGCCTAGCAGTCCAGACTCCCTACGAGCAGTACTTC

d_call: NA
clone_size: many
v_call: TRBV29-1
j_call: TRBJ2-1
cdr3_aa: CSVEGGPATNEQFF
cdr3_nt: TGCAGCGTTGAGGGGGGGCCAGCGACCAATGAGCAGTTCTTC

d_call: TRBD2
clone_size: many
v_call: TRBV20-1
j_call: TRBJ2-2
cdr3_aa: CSAREDYGTSGTGELFF
cdr3_nt: TGCAGTGCTAGAGAGGATTATGGGACTAGCGGTACCGGGGAGCTGTTTTTT

d_call: TRBD2
clone_size: few
v_call: TRBV5-6
j_call: TRBJ2-1
cdr3_aa: CASSFDMGLAGGHEQFF
cdr3_nt: TGTGCCAGCAGCTTCGACATGGGACTAGCGGGAGGGCATGAGCAGTTCTTC

d_call: NA
clone_size: NA
v_call: TRBV6-1
j_call: TRBJ2-7
cdr3_aa: CASSYRALYEQYF
cdr3_nt: TGTGCCAGCAGTTATAGGGCCCTCTACGAGCAGTACTTC

d_call: NA
clone_size: few
v_call: TRBV3-1
j_call: TRBJ2-7
cdr3_aa: CASSPVGGAGEQYF
cdr3_nt: TGTGCCAGCAGCCCGGTGGGGGGGGCTGGCGAGCAGTACTTC

d_call: TRBD2
clone_size: many
v_call: TRBV28
j_call: TRBJ2-1
cdr3_aa: CASSGPWTSVDNEQFF
cdr3_nt: TGTGCCAGCAGCGGTCCTTGGACTAGCGTAGACAATGAGCAGTTCTTC

d_call: TRBD1
clone_size: NA
v_call: TRBV19
j_call: TRBJ1-5
cdr3_aa: CASSTRTGNQPQHF
cdr3_nt: TGTGCCAGTAGTACACGGACAGGGAATCAGCCCCAGCATTTT

d_call: TRBD1
clone_size: NA
v_call: TRBV28
j_call: TRBJ2-2
cdr3_aa: CASRGTGTGELFF
cdr3_nt: TGTGCCAGCAGGGGGACAGGGACCGGGGAGCTGTTTTTT

d_call: TRBD1
clone_size: few
v_call: TRBV7-9
j_call: TRBJ2-7
cdr3_aa: CASSRPWGQGDEQYF
cdr3_nt: TGTGCCAGCAGCCGGCCGTGGGGACAGGGGGACGAGCAGTACTTC

d_call: TRBD2
clone_size: many
v_call: TRBV12-3/TRBV12-4
j_call: TRBJ2-7
cdr3_aa: CASRPSGSSEQYF
cdr3_nt: TGTGCCAGCAGACCTAGCGGGAGTTCCGAGCAGTACTTC

d_call: TRBD2
clone_size: NA
v_call: TRBV20-1
j_call: TRBJ2-7
cdr3_aa: CSASSSGRGEQYF
cdr3_nt: TGCAGTGCTAGTAGTAGCGGGAGGGGCGAGCAGTACTTC

d_call: NA
clone_size: NA
v_call: TRBV20-1
j_call: TRBJ2-7
cdr3_aa: CSARREGARSYEQYF
cdr3_nt: TGCAGTGCTAGGAGGGAGGGGGCAAGGTCCTACGAGCAGTACTTC

d_call: TRBD1
clone_size: NA
v_call: TRBV20-1
j_call: TRBJ2-7
cdr3_aa: CSAAGTVIDEQYF
cdr3_nt: TGCAGTGCTGCCGGGACAGTAATCGACGAGCAGTACTTC

d_call: TRBD2
clone_size: NA
v_call: TRBV6-1
j_call: TRBJ2-1
cdr3_aa: CASRIWREDYNEQFF
cdr3_nt: TGTGCCAGCAGAATCTGGCGGGAGGACTACAATGAGCAGTTCTTC

d_call: TRBD2
clone_size: many
v_call: TRBV18
j_call: TRBJ2-1
cdr3_aa: CASSPPVTSDQGYNEQFF
cdr3_nt: TGTGCCAGCTCACCACCGGTTACTAGCGACCAGGGTTACAATGAGCAGTTCTTC